What follows are 31 T cell receptor beta chains derived from one specimen sequenced in a study of response to subunit inactivated influenza vaccine. TCRdb re-analysed the RT-PCR reads in MiXCR, keeping a single row per CDR3 protein. The sample holds about 700,000 distinct CDR3 sequences; approximately 14% are singletons and the top ten take about 7.4%. The sequences come from PBMCs from blood, collected 14 days before vaccination. The receptors shown here come from a middle-aged man who received an inactivated influenza vaccine.

The chain links TRBV12-3 or TRBV12-4 to TRBJ2-4, with TRBD2 matching 7 bases. The CDR3 is made up of 15 amino acids. The V gene end was trimmed by 5 bases and the J gene end by 2 bases; junction bases not matched to a gene: 6. This chain's CDR3 is CASSPQLATKNIQYF. In DNA, the CDR3 is TGTGCCAGCAGTCCACAACTAGCGACCAAAAACATTCAGTACTTC.

This clonotype was counted many times. Here the CDR3 DNA reads TGTGCCAGCAGCCAAGATGTGGCGGGCCGCCGAGATACGCAGTATTTT. Translated, it gives CASSQDVAGRRDTQYF. The genes are TRBV4-2 and TRBJ2-3, with TRBD2 as a possible D gene (5 bases). The ends were cut back, 0 bases at V and 5 bases at J, with 15 bases in the middle. The CDR3 covers 16 residues. Germline V CDR1 and CDR2: LGHNA, YNFKEQ.

Ten or more counts support this clonotype. V usage is TRBV5-1 and J usage is TRBJ2-1; TRBD1 or TRBD2 may be the D gene (6 bases each). V lost 0 bases and J lost 6, with 10 bases in between. This CDR3 contains 14 residues. Germline V lookup: CDR1 SGHRS, CDR2 YFSETQ. The CDR3 DNA is TGCGCCAGCAGCTTGGGCAGGGGAGGCAATGAGCAGTTCTTC. Amino acids: CASSLGRGGNEQFF.

This clonotype occurred many times. The chain links TRBV29-1 to TRBJ2-5; 10 nucleotides agree with TRBD1. CDR3 length equals 15 residues. V was pared by 4 bases and J by 7 bases, with 12 bases of the junction left unmatched. CDR1 and CDR2 (germline): SQVTM, ANQGSEA. The CDR3 DNA is TGCAGCGTTGGGCCCCGGACAGGGGGTGTCGGGACCCAGTACTTC. Residues: CSVGPRTGGVGTQYF.

This clonotype was counted only a few times. CDR3 loop: CAWSLPLRSYNEQFF. The DNA for the CDR3 is TGTGCCTGGAGTCTGCCACTACGCTCCTACAATGAGCAGTTCTTC. The chain recombines TRBV30 with TRBJ2-1, with D unclear. The CDR3 spans 15 residues. The V and J ends lost 2 bases and 0 bases respectively, with 11 bases between them. Germline-derived CDR1 and CDR2 are GTSNPN and SVGIG (reference sequence).

J is TRBJ2-2 and V is TRBV7-2; D not certain. The V gene lost 4 bases and the J gene lost 2 bases, with 14 bases spanning the gap. In germline, CDR1 is SGHTA, CDR2 FQGNSA. CDR3 size: 16 residues. CDR3 sequence (DNA): TGTGCCAGCAGCTCTAGGCAGTTAATAAACACCGGGGAGCTGTTTTTT. Translation: CASSSRQLINTGELFF.

CDR3 nucleotides: TGTGCCAGCAGATGGGACCTAGCGGGAGCGGATACGCAGTATTTT. Protein: CASRWDLAGADTQYF. The chain recombines TRBV5-5 with TRBJ2-3; 10 nucleotides line up with TRBD2. Trimming removed 5 bases from V and 6 bases from J; junction bases left unmatched: 9. Germline lookup yields CDR1 SGHKS and CDR2 YYEKEE (reference sequence). CDR3 length equals 15 residues.

Only a few counts were recorded for this clonotype. V and J are TRBV11-2 and TRBJ2-2; a possible D gene is TRBD2 (6 bases). Trimming took 6 bases from V and 4 from J, leaving 18 bases between them. This CDR3 has 16 amino acids. Germline loops: CDR1 SGHAT, CDR2 FQNNGV. The CDR3 nucleotides read TGTGCCAGCAGGCATAAAGGAGGGCCGGGCACCGGGGAGCTGTTTTTT. Encoded protein: CASRHKGGPGTGELFF.

This clonotype occurred a few times. V usage is TRBV5-1 and J usage is TRBJ2-3; D is undetermined. Trimming removed 0 bases at V and 2 bases at J, with 10 bases between. The CDR3 has 15 residues. Germline V gene lookup returns CDR1 SGHRS and CDR2 YFSETQ. The CDR3 sequence is CASSLDSASTDTQYF. CDR3 nucleotide sequence: TGCGCCAGCAGCTTGGACAGCGCGTCCACAGATACGCAGTATTTT.

This sequence joins TRBV5-4 and TRBJ1-2, with D hard to call. Germline CDR1 and CDR2: SGHNT and YYREEE (reference sequence). V was trimmed by 0 bases and J by 5 bases, leaving 17 bases between them. This CDR3 comprises 16 residues. The CDR3 protein is CASSLDGLGIGYGYTF. The CDR3 nucleotides read TGTGCCAGCAGCTTGGACGGCCTGGGAATCGGGTATGGCTACACCTTC.

This rearrangement joins TRBV11-2 to TRBJ2-6; TRBD2 matches at 8 bases. Trimming removed 1 base from V and 0 bases from J; junction bases left unmatched: 5. CDR3 size: 18 residues. Germline V gene data show CDR1 as SGHAT and CDR2 as FQNNGV. The DNA of the CDR3 is TGTGCCAGCAGCTTAGTAGCGGGGTTCTCCTCTGGGGCCAACGTCCTGACTTTC. It specifies CASSLVAGFSSGANVLTF.

In its sample, this clonotype was seen a few times. This chain joins TRBV10-3 and TRBJ2-7; weak D call: TRBD1 (5 bases). Trimming pared 4 bases from V and 0 bases from J, leaving 10 bases between. The CDR3 has 14 residues. From germline, CDR1 is ENHRY and CDR2 SYGVKD. CDR3: CAISAAGNSYEQYF. The CDR3 region has the DNA TGTGCCATCAGTGCCGCAGGGAACTCCTACGAGCAGTACTTC.

This clonotype was observed at least ten times. The genes are TRBV20-1 and TRBJ2-5, with D possibly TRBD1 on 6 matching bases. Germline V lookup: CDR1 DFQATT, CDR2 SNEGSKA (reference sequence). Trimming left V 5 bases short and J 5 bases short, with 12 bases between. This CDR3 is 12 amino acids long. CDR3 sequence: CSADPGAETQYF. CDR3 nucleotide sequence: TGCAGTGCTGACCCAGGGGCGGAGACCCAGTACTTC.

This chain connects TRBV29-1 to TRBJ2-7, with D unresolved. Looked up from germline, CDR1 is SQVTM and CDR2 is ANQGSEA. This CDR3 has 14 residues. V lost 4 bases to trimming and J lost 1 base, with 14 bases between them. CDR3 amino acids: CSVATAVFSYEQYF. The CDR3 coding sequence is TGCAGCGTTGCCACAGCCGTCTTTTCCTACGAGCAGTACTTC.

This clonotype has at least ten counts. The J gene is TRBJ2-2, the V gene TRBV7-9, with a tentative D call TRBD2 (5 bases). V dropped 7 bases and J dropped 3 bases, with 15 bases sitting between them. The germline gives CDR1 SEHNR, CDR2 FQNEAQ (reference sequence). The CDR3 consists of 15 residues. CDR3 bases: TGTGCCAGCACTCCCCGGAGCGGAGACACCGGGGAGCTGTTTTTT. Amino acid sequence: CASTPRSGDTGELFF.

The chain recombines TRBV4-1 with TRBJ1-4, with D maybe TRBD1 (5 bases). This CDR3 contains 16 residues. Trimming shortened V by 0 bases and J by 2 bases, and 10 bases separated the two germline ends. Germline V gives CDR1 MGHRA, CDR2 YSYEKL. CDR3 region: CASSQDLRGTNEKLFF. The CDR3 DNA is TGCGCCAGCAGCCAAGATTTGCGGGGGACTAATGAAAAACTGTTTTTT.

This clonotype came up a few times. The chain couples TRBV7-2 to TRBJ1-5; maybe TRBD1 (5 bases). V was clipped by 1 base and J by 3 bases, with 10 bases between them. The CDR3 sequence is 15 residues long. Germline V lookup: CDR1 SGHTA, CDR2 FQGNSA. The CDR3 sequence: CASSLGTRYNQPQHF. DNA for the CDR3: TGTGCCAGCAGCTTAGGGACACGGTACAATCAGCCCCAGCATTTT.

The table lists this clonotype with a few counts. V is TRBV24-1 and J is TRBJ2-6; D is ambiguous. There are 16 residues in the CDR3. Per the germline V gene, CDR1 is KGHDR and CDR2 is SFDVKD. V gave up 5 bases and J gave up 0 bases, with 10 bases separating them. The CDR3 protein is CATSAGLLSGANVLTF. The CDR3 coding sequence is TGTGCCACCAGTGCGGGTCTACTCTCTGGGGCCAACGTCCTGACTTTC.

The chain carries TRBV29-1 and TRBJ2-5, with unresolved D. CDR1 and CDR2 from the germline V gene are SQVTM and ANQGSEA. V gave up 7 bases and J gave up 0 bases, with 21 bases separating them. This CDR3 contains 16 residues. For the CDR3, the DNA is TGCAGCGCCCCCCCCGCAGGCCCCGGGTACCAAGAGACCCAGTACTTC. Translated: CSAPPAGPGYQETQYF.

The chain recombines TRBV15 with TRBJ2-2, with 8 bases identical to TRBD1. With 5 bases clipped from V and 1 base from J, the junction kept 6 bases outside the gene matches. The CDR3 runs 16 residues. Germline CDR1 is LNHNV and CDR2 is YYDKDF (reference sequence). CDR3 sequence reads: CATSLRTGWNTGELFF. The CDR3 DNA reads as TGTGCCACCAGCCTCCGGACAGGGTGGAACACCGGGGAGCTGTTTTTT.

This clonotype has only a few counts. This sequence joins TRBV2 and TRBJ1-4, with TRBD1 matching 8 bases. The CDR3 totals 14 residues. Germline CDR1 and CDR2: SNHLY and FYNNEI. V dropped 6 bases and J dropped 3; count of bases not matched to a gene: 3. The CDR3 DNA reads as TGTGCCAGCAGCAAGACAGGGGCTAATGAAAAACTGTTTTTT. This codes for CASSKTGANEKLFF.

This clonotype has a handful of counts. The DNA for the CDR3 is TGTGCCAGCAGTCCCCTAGCGGGAGGTACCTACAATGAGCAGTTCTTC. This codes for CASSPLAGGTYNEQFF. V gene TRBV28 combines with J gene TRBJ2-1; 11 nucleotides match TRBD2. The CDR3 consists of 16 residues. V dropped 5 bases and J dropped 2; count of bases not matched to a gene: 5. The V gene's germline CDR1 is MDHEN and CDR2 SYDVKM. Filled out from reference TRBV28 and TRBJ2-1, the complete variable domain reads DVKVTQSSRYLVKRTGEKVFLECVQDMDHENMFWYRQDPGLGLRLIYFSYDVKMKEKGDIPEGYSVSREKKERFSLILESASTNQTSMYLCASSPLAGGTYNEQFFGPGTRLTVL.

This clonotype showed up just a few times. The rearrangement links TRBV7-2 to TRBJ1-4, with 10 bases fitting TRBD1. The CDR3 runs 14 residues. Unmatched junction bases numbered 4, after V lost 4 bases and J lost 8 bases. Germline CDR1 reads SGHTA; CDR2 reads FQGNSA. The CDR3 sequence: CASSWDRGGEKLFF. Here the CDR3 DNA reads TGTGCCAGCAGCTGGGACAGGGGCGGGGAAAAACTGTTTTTT.

V usage is TRBV29-1 and J usage is TRBJ2-1; weak D call: TRBD1 (6 bases). Trimming pared 7 bases from V and 0 bases from J, leaving 10 bases between. The CDR3 covers 13 residues. The germline CDR1 and CDR2 sequences are SQVTM and ANQGSEA. The DNA of the CDR3 is TGCAGCGGCGGACAGAGCTCCTACAATGAGCAGTTCTTC. This encodes CSGGQSSYNEQFF.

This clonotype was detected many times. The chain recombines TRBV7-8 with TRBJ1-1; the match to TRBD1 covers 8 bases. CDR1 SGHVS and CDR2 FQNEAQ come from the germline V gene. Unmatched junction bases numbered 8, after V lost 2 bases and J lost 3 bases. This CDR3 has 16 amino acids. The CDR3 DNA sequence: TGTGCCAGCAGCTTATGGGAGACAGGGGTTTACACTGAAGCTTTCTTT. It specifies CASSLWETGVYTEAFF.

The chain links TRBV19 to TRBJ1-1, with a weak D call TRBD1 (5 bases). This CDR3 is 15 amino acids long. The V gene's germline CDR1 is LNHDA and CDR2 SQIVND (reference sequence). V lost 5 bases to trimming and J lost 4 bases, with 17 bases between them. The CDR3 is CASSRGATWGTEAFF. CDR3 sequence (DNA): TGTGCCAGTAGTCGCGGGGCTACCTGGGGCACTGAAGCTTTCTTT.

CDR3 sequence: CASSPRQPRQSTDTQYF. CDR3 nucleotides: TGTGCCAGCTCACCAAGGCAACCGAGACAAAGCACAGATACGCAGTATTTT. This chain joins TRBV18 and TRBJ2-3, with unresolved D. V was clipped by 2 bases and J by 0 bases, with 15 bases between them. Germline CDR1 is KGHSH and CDR2 is LQKENI. This CDR3 region has 17 residues.

The V gene is TRBV20-1, the J gene TRBJ2-1, with 12 nucleotides matching TRBD1. Germline V lookup: CDR1 DFQATT, CDR2 SNEGSKA (reference sequence). The V and J ends lost 6 bases and 9 bases, in that order; junction bases with no gene match: 9. The CDR3 consists of 14 residues. CDR3 loop: CSAPPGTGGGEQFF. DNA for the CDR3: TGCAGTGCACCGCCCGGGACAGGGGGCGGTGAGCAGTTCTTC.

Only a few counts were recorded for this clonotype. This chain uses TRBV4-2 with TRBJ2-5; a weak D match, TRBD2 (6 bases). V lost 1 base to trimming and J lost 4 bases, with 10 bases between them. Germline V gene data show CDR1 as LGHNA and CDR2 as YNFKEQ. The CDR3 is 14 amino acids. In nucleotides, the CDR3 is TGTGCCAGCAGCCAAGGTAGCGGCGGAGAGACCCAGTACTTC. It yields the protein CASSQGSGGETQYF.

This clonotype was observed at least ten times. V is TRBV7-9 and J is TRBJ2-7; D not certain. V was clipped by 0 bases and J by 4 bases, with 13 bases between them. CDR3 size: 15 residues. Germline assignment: CDR1 SEHNR and CDR2 FQNEAQ (reference sequence). The CDR3, as DNA: TGTGCCAGCAGCTTAGCGCACGGCAGCTCGTACGAGCAGTACTTC. It specifies CASSLAHGSSYEQYF.

In its sample, this clonotype was seen a few times. The V and J genes are TRBV5-1 and TRBJ2-1, with 9 nucleotides matching TRBD2. The CDR3 runs 12 residues. V lost 7 bases and J lost 5; bases outside the gene matches: 1. Per germline, CDR1 SGHRS and CDR2 YFSETQ. The chain's CDR3 is CASSSGNNEQFF. As DNA, the CDR3 is TGCGCCAGCTCTAGCGGGAACAATGAGCAGTTCTTC.